This T cell receptor (beta chain) appears in the sequencing data of a study of T cells expressing NK-cell markers. CDR1 and CDR2 from the germline V gene are DFQATT and SNEGSKA (reference sequence). This CDR3 comprises 15 residues. The cDNA for TCR beta came from 5'RACE template switching with UMIs. TCRdb re-called the 5' RACE reads; one entry per CDR3 protein, DNA not given. The specimen's table records a few hundred thousand distinct CDR3 sequences. The source of this sequence is a man aged 18 to 30 in good health. The gene calls are TRBV20-1 and TRBJ2-3. The sample consisted of blood T cells: a sorted CD56 or NKG2C T cell subset, CD4+ or CD8+ T cells, or bulk PBMC T cells (not recorded which). The CDR3 sequence is CSANLPTGATDTQYF.